The clone carrying this T cell receptor beta chain has only a few counts. Its antigen is undetermined. Uncontrolled infection, other autoimmune disease, pregnancy or lactation barred patients from enrollment. Diagnosis rested on symptoms, serum thyroxine and TRAb, thyroid ultrasound, and orbital computed tomography. The sample belongs to a study of T cells in Graves' hyperthyroidism and ophthalmopathy. Whole-study context: Sampling of peripheral blood happened at initial diagnosis, prior to any treatment. Points from the study as a whole: Clonotypes that were expanded in thyroid above 0.001 mostly appeared in blood too.

Researchers amplified the TCR beta CDR3 regions from RNA transcripts. HTBI primers were the set used in a first-round RT-PCR of the TCR CDR3. TCRdb reprocessed the multiplex PCR reads with MiXCR, giving one entry per CDR3 protein. Of about 590,000 distinct CDR3 sequences in the sample, approximately 14% are singletons; the top ten hold 6.5% to 8%. This CDR3 has 15 residues. The ends were cut back, 7 bases at V and 5 bases at J, with 18 bases in the middle. Germline-derived CDR1 and CDR2 are MNHNS and SASEGT. Sequencing was done on a sample of blood. This TCR derives from a woman in her 30s with Graves' hyperthyroidism. The V call is TRBV6-1, the J call TRBJ2-1; D may be TRBD1 (6 bases). In nucleotides, the CDR3 is TGTGCCAGCAACCAAGGGACAAAGCAACACAATGAGCAGTTCTTC. This translates into CASNQGTKQHNEQFF.